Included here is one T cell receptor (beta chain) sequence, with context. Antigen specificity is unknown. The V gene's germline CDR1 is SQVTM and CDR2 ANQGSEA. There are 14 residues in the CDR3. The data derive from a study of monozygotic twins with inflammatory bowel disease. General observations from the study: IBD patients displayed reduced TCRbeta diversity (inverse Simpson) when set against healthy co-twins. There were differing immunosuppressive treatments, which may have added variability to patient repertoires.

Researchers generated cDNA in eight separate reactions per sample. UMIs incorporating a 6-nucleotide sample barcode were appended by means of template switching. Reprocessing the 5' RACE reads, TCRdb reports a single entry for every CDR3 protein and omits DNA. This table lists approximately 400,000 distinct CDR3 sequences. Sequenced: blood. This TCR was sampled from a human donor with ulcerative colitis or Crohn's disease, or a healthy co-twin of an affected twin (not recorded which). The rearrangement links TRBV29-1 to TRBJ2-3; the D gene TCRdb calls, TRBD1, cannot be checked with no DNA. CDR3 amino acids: CSVDQGMKTDTQYF.